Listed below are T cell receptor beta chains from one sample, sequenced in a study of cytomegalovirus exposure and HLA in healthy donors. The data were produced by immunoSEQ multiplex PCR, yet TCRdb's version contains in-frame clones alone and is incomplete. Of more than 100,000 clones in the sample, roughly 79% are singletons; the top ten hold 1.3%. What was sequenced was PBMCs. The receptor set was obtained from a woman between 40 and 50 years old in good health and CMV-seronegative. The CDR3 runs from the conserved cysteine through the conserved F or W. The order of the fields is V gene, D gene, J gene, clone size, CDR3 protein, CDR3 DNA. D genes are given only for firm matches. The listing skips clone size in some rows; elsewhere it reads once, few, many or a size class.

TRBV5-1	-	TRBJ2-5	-	CASSLAREGETQYF	TGCGCCAGCAGCTTGGCCAGGGAAGGAGAGACCCAGTACTTC
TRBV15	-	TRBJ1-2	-	CATSRDESRTRYTF	TGTGCCACCAGCAGAGATGAATCAAGGACTCGCTACACCTTC
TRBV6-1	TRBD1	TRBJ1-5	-	CASRRGLGGNQPQHF	TGTGCCAGCAGAAGGGGGCTAGGGGGCAATCAGCCCCAGCATTTT
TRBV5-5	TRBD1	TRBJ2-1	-	CASSLEDRGSVYNEQFF	TGTGCCAGCAGCTTGGAGGACAGGGGGTCCGTCTACAATGAGCAGTTCTTC
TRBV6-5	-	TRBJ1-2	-	CASSPHDRRGGYTF	TGTGCCAGCAGTCCCCATGATCGGAGGGGAGGCTACACCTTC
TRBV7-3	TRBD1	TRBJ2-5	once	CASSKTGVQETQYF	TGTGCCAGCAGCAAGACAGGGGTCCAAGAGACCCAGTACTTC
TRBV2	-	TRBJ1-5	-	CASSERGIYSNQPQHF	TGTGCCAGCAGTGAAAGGGGAATATATAGCAATCAGCCCCAGCATTTT
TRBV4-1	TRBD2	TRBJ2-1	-	CASSQEGSGGAVDEQFF	TGCGCCAGCAGCCAAGAGGGTAGCGGGGGGGCAGTGGATGAGCAGTTCTTC
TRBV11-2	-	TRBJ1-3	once	CASSLGGTTIYF	TGTGCCAGCAGCTTAGGAGGCACTACCATATATTTT
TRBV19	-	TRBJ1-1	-	CASSIDSLNTEAFF	TGTGCCAGTAGTATTGACAGTTTGAACACTGAAGCTTTCTTT
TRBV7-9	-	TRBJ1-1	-	CASSPSGSAEAFF	TGTGCCAGCAGCCCCAGCGGGTCGGCTGAAGCTTTCTTT
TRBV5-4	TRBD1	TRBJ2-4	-	CASSLDQGANIQYF	TGTGCCAGCAGCTTGGATCAGGGGGCAAACATTCAGTACTTC
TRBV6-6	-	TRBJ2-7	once	CASSLDFYEQYF	TGTGCCAGCAGTTTGGACTTCTACGAGCAGTACTTC
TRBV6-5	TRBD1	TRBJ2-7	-	CASTDRDRYEQYF	TGTGCCAGCACTGACAGGGACAGGTACGAGCAGTACTTC
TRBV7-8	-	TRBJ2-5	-	CASSLGRGREVRETQYF	TGTGCCAGCAGCTTAGGTCGTGGCAGGGAGGTACGGGAGACCCAGTACTTC
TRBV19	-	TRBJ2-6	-	CASSIGGVSGANVLTF	TGTGCCAGTAGTATAGGCGGGGTGTCTGGGGCCAACGTCCTGACTTTC
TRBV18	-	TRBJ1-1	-	CASSPFQENTEAFF	TGTGCCAGCTCACCATTCCAGGAGAACACTGAAGCTTTCTTT
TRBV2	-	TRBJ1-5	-	CASKSGTFSNQPQHF	TGTGCCAGCAAGAGCGGCACATTTAGCAATCAGCCCCAGCATTTT
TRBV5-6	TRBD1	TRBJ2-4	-	CASSIRQGRDIQYF	TGTGCCAGCAGCATCCGACAGGGTAGGGACATTCAGTACTTC
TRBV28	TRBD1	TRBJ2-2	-	CASSLLYRGVGELFF	TGTGCCAGCAGTTTATTGTACAGGGGGGTCGGGGAGCTGTTTTTT
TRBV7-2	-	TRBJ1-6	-	CASSLLGGSGRSYNSPLHF	TGTGCCAGCAGCTTATTGGGTGGCTCAGGGCGATCCTATAATTCACCCCTCCACTTT
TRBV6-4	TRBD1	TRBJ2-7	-	CASSDATGGEQYF	TGTGCCAGCAGTGACGCTACAGGGGGCGAGCAGTACTTC
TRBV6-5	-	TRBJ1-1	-	CASRRQNTEAFF	TGTGCCAGCAGGCGACAGAACACTGAAGCTTTCTTT
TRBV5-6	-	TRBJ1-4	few	CASSLRGHRLF	TGTGCCAGCAGCTTGCGGGGACATCGCCTTTTT
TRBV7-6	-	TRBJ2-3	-	CASSLEGARDTQYF	TGTGCCAGCAGCTTGGAGGGGGCTCGAGATACGCAGTATTTT
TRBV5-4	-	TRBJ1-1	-	CASSADMPNANTEAFF	TGTGCCAGCAGCGCCGACATGCCCAACGCGAACACTGAAGCTTTCTTT
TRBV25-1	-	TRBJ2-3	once	CASRKTELTDTQYF	TGTGCCAGCAGAAAGACAGAACTTACAGATACGCAGTATTTT
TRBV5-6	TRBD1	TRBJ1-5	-	CASSSRDRGSNQPQHF	TGTGCCAGCAGCTCCCGGGACAGGGGTAGCAATCAGCCCCAGCATTTT
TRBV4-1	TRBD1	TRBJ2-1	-	CASSRGTAEQFF	TGCGCCAGCAGCCGAGGGACAGCAGAGCAGTTCTTC
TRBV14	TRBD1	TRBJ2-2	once	CASSQDGPRQGSAGELFF	TGTGCCAGCAGCCAAGATGGCCCCAGACAGGGATCAGCCGGGGAGCTGTTTTTT
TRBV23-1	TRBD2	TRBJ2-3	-	CASSQSVGLSRTDTQYF	TGCGCCAGCAGTCAATCCGTGGGACTAAGCCGGACAGATACGCAGTATTTT
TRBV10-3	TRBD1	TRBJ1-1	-	CAISGGTVPTEAFF	TGTGCCATCAGTGGGGGGACAGTGCCCACTGAAGCTTTCTTT
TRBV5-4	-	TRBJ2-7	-	CASSLAPGSSYEQYF	TGTGCCAGCAGCTTGGCCCCTGGCAGCTCCTACGAGCAGTACTTC
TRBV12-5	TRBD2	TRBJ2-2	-	CASGFSGAAGELFF	TGTGCTAGTGGTTTCAGCGGGGCAGCCGGGGAGCTGTTTTTT
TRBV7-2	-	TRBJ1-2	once	CASSLATESYGYTF	TGTGCCAGCAGCTTAGCGACAGAGTCCTATGGCTACACCTTC
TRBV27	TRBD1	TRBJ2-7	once	CASSPGTGEFGYYEQYF	TGTGCCAGCAGTCCTGGGACAGGGGAATTTGGGTACTACGAGCAGTACTTC
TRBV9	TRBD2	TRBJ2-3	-	CASSPRALAGGTDTQYF	TGTGCCAGCAGCCCCCGGGCCCTAGCGGGGGGCACAGATACGCAGTATTTT
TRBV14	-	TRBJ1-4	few	CASSPLGGHTNEKLFF	TGTGCCAGCAGCCCACTTGGGGGACACACTAATGAAAAACTGTTTTTT
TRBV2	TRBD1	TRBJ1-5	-	CASSEQGARDQPQHF	TGTGCCAGCAGCGAACAGGGGGCACGGGATCAGCCCCAGCATTTT
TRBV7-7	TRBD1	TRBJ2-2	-	CASSPWTGNTGELFF	TGTGCCAGCAGCCCTTGGACAGGGAACACCGGGGAGCTGTTTTTT
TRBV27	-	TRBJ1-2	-	CASSDVSSGGYGYTF	TGTGCCAGCAGTGACGTAAGTTCAGGAGGCTATGGCTACACCTTC
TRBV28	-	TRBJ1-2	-	CASTMGRNHYGYTF	TGTGCCAGCACAATGGGGCGCAACCACTATGGCTACACCTTC
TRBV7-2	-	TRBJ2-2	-	CASSLAGGPRGTGELFF	TGTGCCAGCAGCTTAGCGGGGGGGCCAAGAGGGACCGGGGAGCTGTTTTTT
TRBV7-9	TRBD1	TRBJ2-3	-	CASSLGGDRGEYF	TGTGCCAGCAGCTTAGGGGGGGACAGGGGAGAGTATTTT
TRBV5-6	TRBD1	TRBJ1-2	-	CASSFIQGAGYYGYTF	TGTGCCAGCAGCTTTATACAGGGGGCGGGATACTATGGCTACACCTTC
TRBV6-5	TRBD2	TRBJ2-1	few	CASSSRTSGGGKQFF	TGTGCCAGCAGTTCCCGGACTAGCGGGGGGGGGAAGCAGTTCTTC
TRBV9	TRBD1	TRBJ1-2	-	CASSPRGLDGYTF	TGTGCCAGCAGCCCGAGGGGGCTGGATGGCTACACCTTC
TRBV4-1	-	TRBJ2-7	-	CASSRATGEDYLEQYF	TGCGCCAGCAGCCGAGCGACAGGAGAAGATTACCTTGAGCAGTACTTC
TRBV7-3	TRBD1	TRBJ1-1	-	CASSPAGQPGEAFF	TGTGCCAGCAGCCCCGCGGGACAGCCGGGAGAAGCTTTCTTT
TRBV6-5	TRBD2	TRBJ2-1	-	CASSLAGGPYNEQFF	TGTGCCAGCAGTCTAGCGGGGGGTCCCTACAATGAGCAGTTCTTC
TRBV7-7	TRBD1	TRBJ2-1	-	CASSLTGSAYNEQFF	TGTGCCAGCAGCTTGACAGGGTCAGCGTACAATGAGCAGTTCTTC
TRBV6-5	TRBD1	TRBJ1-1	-	CASRPNTGGTEAFF	TGTGCCAGCAGACCCAATACAGGGGGGACTGAAGCTTTCTTT
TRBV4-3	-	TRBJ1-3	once	CASSGRGSGNTIYF	TGCGCCAGCAGCGGCAGGGGTTCTGGAAACACCATATATTTT
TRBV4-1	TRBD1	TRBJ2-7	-	CASSQVGRTGVSYEQYF	TGCGCCAGCAGCCAAGTCGGAAGGACAGGGGTCTCCTACGAGCAGTACTTC
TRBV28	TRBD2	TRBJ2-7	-	CASSSGLAGNDEQYF	TGTGCCAGCAGCTCGGGACTAGCGGGGAATGACGAGCAGTACTTC